The 12 T cell receptor beta chains below were found in one sample sequenced in a study of T cell clonality in common variable immunodeficiency. Sequencing used immunoSEQ multiplex PCR; TCRdb keeps in-frame clones, though not all of them. This sample has tens of thousands of clones and no singletons, with 5.4% in the ten largest. The sequencing input was peripheral blood mononuclear cells. Receptors originate from a person aged 18 to 69 in good health.

This clone came up many times. Read sequence stops 3 residues before the CDR3 end, and the germline J gene provides the missing end. This chain uses TRBV19 with TRBJ2-1, with 11 bases that match TRBD2. CDR1 is LNHDA, CDR2 SQIVND, per germline (reference sequence). The CDR3 is 15 amino acids. With V trimmed by 3 bases and J by 4 bases, 2 bases remained unmatched. The sequenced part of the CDR3 DNA is TGTGCCAGTAGTATGGGGACTAGCGGATACAATGAG. Translated, it gives CASSMGTSGYNE. The complete CDR3 reads CASSMGTSGYNEQFF.

This clone was detected ten times or more. The read terminates 3 residues before the CDR3 end, so the remaining end is supplied by the germline J gene. The chain has TRBV19 and TRBJ1-1, with D possibly TRBD1 on 6 matching bases. In germline, CDR1 is LNHDA, CDR2 SQIVND (reference sequence). V shed 6 bases and J shed 4 bases, with 18 bases lying between them. CDR3 length equals 15 residues. The CDR3 DNA, read in part, is TGTGCCAGTAGACCTACAACAGGGTTTGGCACTGAA. Translated, it gives CASRPTTGFGTE. The whole CDR3 protein reads CASRPTTGFGTEAFF.

This clone was recorded many times. The read falls 3 residues short of the CDR3 end, and the missing part is taken from the germline J gene. The genes are TRBV20-1 and TRBJ2-1; TRBD2 matches 7 bases. The CDR3 is 12 amino acids. The germline V gene has CDR1 DFQATT and CDR2 SNEGSKA (reference sequence). The CDR3 spells CNVGPWGGEQFF. The DNA read from the CDR3 is TGCAATGTTGGGCCCTGGGGGGGTGAG.

In its sample, this clone was seen many times. The CDR3 end lies 3 residues beyond the end of the read and is filled in from the germline J gene. The rearrangement joins TRBV12-3 or TRBV12-4 to TRBJ2-7, with 9 bases matching TRBD1. Trimming took 6 bases from V and 5 from J; bases not matched to a gene: 5. The CDR3 length is 13 residues. The sequenced part of the CDR3 DNA is TGTGCCAGCAGAAGGGACAGGGTCCACGAG. This translates into CASRRDRVHE. The whole CDR3 region reads CASRRDRVHEQYF.

This clone was seen ten or more times. From the germline J gene comes the end of the CDR3, since the read stops 3 residues before it. The J gene is TRBJ1-5, the V gene TRBV7-8, with D unresolved. CDR1 is SGHVS, CDR2 FQNEAQ, per germline. The CDR3 totals 13 residues. Between the trimmed V and J ends, which lost 1 base and 7 bases, there was a span of 8 bases. This CDR3 is CASSLEGRQPQHF. The part of the CDR3 DNA that was read is TGTGCCAGCAGCTTAGAGGGCCGGCAGCCC.

This clone occurred many times. The read ends 3 residues before the CDR3 terminus; that terminus is restored from the germline J gene. This chain connects TRBV19 to TRBJ2-2; TRBD1 matches 8 bases. Germline loops: CDR1 LNHDA, CDR2 SQIVND (reference sequence). The CDR3 extends over 16 amino acids. With V trimmed by 3 bases and J by 1 base, 4 bases remained unmatched. CDR3 amino acids: CASSIRGRGNTGELFF. CDR3 bases read: TGTGCCAGTAGTATCAGGGGGCGAGGGAACACCGGGGAG.

This clone was seen many times. The CDR3 DNA, read in part, is TGTGCCAGCACCTTTCGACCAGGCCGAGCAGGTACG. This gives the protein CASTFRPGRAGT. In full, the CDR3 is CASTFRPGRAGTQYF. V is TRBV28 and J is TRBJ2-3; D is uncertain. The read comes to an end 3 residues before the CDR3 does, leaving the germline J gene to fill in the end. The V gene's germline CDR1 is MDHEN and CDR2 SYDVKM. V lost 7 bases, J lost 8 bases, and 22 bases lay in between. The CDR3 spans 15 residues.

This clone showed up many times. One end of the junction is discordant with germline, which a read error may explain. The read comes to an end 3 residues before the CDR3 does, leaving the germline J gene to fill in the end. V is TRBV5-4 and J is TRBJ2-1, with D possibly TRBD2 on 6 matching bases. The CDR3 loop spans 14 amino acids. The germline V gene encodes CDR1 SGHNT and CDR2 YYREEE (reference sequence). The DNA read from the CDR3 is TGTGCCAGCAGTTTGGGATCGGGGGTCAATGAG. Its protein is CASSLGSGVNE. The whole CDR3 protein reads CASSLGSGVNEQFF. Looking up the rest from reference TRBV5-4 and TRBJ2-1 gives the full variable domain: ETGVTQSPTHLIKTRGQQVTLRCSSQSGHNTVSWYQQALGQGPQFIFQYYREEENGRGNFPPRFSGLQFPNYSSELNVNALELDDSALYLCASSLGSGVNEQFFGPGTRLTVL.

This clone was counted many times. The CDR3 end falls 3 residues outside the read, so it is completed with the germline J gene. The V call is TRBV20-1, the J call TRBJ2-5, with D possibly matching TRBD2 (6 bases). Germline values: CDR1 DFQATT, CDR2 SNEGSKA (reference sequence). CDR3 length: 14 residues. Trimming cost V 5 bases and J 2 bases, with 15 bases left between them. The CDR3 reads CSAPRGAGQETQYF. Partial CDR3 DNA: TGCAGTGCTCCCCGAGGTGCGGGGCAAGAGACC.

On this clone: Read coverage stops 3 residues before the CDR3 terminus; the germline J gene supplies the remainder. J is TRBJ1-2 and V is TRBV7-6; TRBD1 agrees at 8 bases. This CDR3 contains 16 residues. The germline V gene encodes CDR1 SGHVS and CDR2 FNYEAQ. The sequenced CDR3 bases are TGTGCCAGCAGCTTAAAGGCAGGGGGCGGTTACAATGAC. This gives the protein CASSLKAGGGYND. The full CDR3 is CASSLKAGGGYNDYTF.

Many counts were recorded for this clone. The read ends 3 residues before the CDR3 terminus; that terminus is restored from the germline J gene. J is TRBJ2-1 and V is TRBV12-3 or TRBV12-4, with D unresolved. V was pared by 6 bases and J by 9 bases, with 15 bases between. The CDR3 runs to 13 residues. The covered CDR3 bases are TGTGCCAGCAGCACCGAGGTGGCACCTGAG. Its translation: CASSTEVAPE. The CDR3 in full is CASSTEVAPEQFF.

This clone occurred many times. The sequenced fragment ends 3 residues before the CDR3 boundary, so the rest is inferred from the germline J gene. The rearrangement links TRBV19 to TRBJ2-5; 7 nucleotides agree with TRBD1. Germline trimming cut 2 bases from V and 5 bases from J; bases unmatched to any gene: 8. This CDR3 contains 15 residues. The germline V gene has CDR1 LNHDA and CDR2 SQIVND (reference sequence). The CDR3 sequence is CASSILQGIGETQYF. CDR3 DNA, as far as it was read: TGTGCCAGTAGTATACTACAGGGGATCGGGGAGACC.